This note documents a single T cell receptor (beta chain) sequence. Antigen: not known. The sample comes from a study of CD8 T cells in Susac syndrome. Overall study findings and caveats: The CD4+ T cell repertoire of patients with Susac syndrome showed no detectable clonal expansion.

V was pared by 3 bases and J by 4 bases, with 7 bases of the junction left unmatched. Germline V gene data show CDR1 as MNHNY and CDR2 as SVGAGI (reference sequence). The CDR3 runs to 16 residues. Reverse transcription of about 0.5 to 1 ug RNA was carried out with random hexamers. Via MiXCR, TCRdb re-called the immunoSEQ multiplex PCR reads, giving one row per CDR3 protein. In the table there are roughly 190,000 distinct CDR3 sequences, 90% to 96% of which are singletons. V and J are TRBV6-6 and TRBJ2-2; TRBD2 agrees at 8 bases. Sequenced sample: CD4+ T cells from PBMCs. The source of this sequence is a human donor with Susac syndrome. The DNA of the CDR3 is TGTGCCAGCAGTTATCGCGGGGGGCCGACCACCGGGGAGCTGTTTTTT. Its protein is CASSYRGGPTTGELFF.